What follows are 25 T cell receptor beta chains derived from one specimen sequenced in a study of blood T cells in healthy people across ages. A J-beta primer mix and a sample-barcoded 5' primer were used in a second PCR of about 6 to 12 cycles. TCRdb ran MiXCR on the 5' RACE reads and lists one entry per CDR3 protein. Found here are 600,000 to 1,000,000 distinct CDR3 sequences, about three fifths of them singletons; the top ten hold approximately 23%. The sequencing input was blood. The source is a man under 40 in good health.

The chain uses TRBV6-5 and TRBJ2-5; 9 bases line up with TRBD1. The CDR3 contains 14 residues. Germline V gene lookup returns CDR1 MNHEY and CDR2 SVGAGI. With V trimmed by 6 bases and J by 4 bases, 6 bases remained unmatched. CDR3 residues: CASSADRGGETQYF. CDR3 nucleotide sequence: TGTGCCAGCAGCGCGGACAGGGGCGGAGAGACCCAGTACTTC.

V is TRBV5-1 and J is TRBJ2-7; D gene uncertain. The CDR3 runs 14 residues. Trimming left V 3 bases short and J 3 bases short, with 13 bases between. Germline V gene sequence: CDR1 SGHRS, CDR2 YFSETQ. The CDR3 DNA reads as TGCGCCAGCAGCTGGAACGTTGGAAGCTACGAGCAGTACTTC. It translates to CASSWNVGSYEQYF.

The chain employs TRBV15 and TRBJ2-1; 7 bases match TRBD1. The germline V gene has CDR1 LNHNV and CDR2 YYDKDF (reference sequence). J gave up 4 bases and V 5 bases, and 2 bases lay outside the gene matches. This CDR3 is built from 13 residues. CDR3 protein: CATSPTGYNEQFF. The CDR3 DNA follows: TGTGCCACCAGCCCGACAGGGTACAATGAGCAGTTCTTC.

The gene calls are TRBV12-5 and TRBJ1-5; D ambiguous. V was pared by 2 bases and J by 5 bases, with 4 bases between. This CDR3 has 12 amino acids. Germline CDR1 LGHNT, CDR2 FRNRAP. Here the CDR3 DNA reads TGTGCTAGTGGTTTGTCGCATCAGCCCCAGCATTTT. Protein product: CASGLSHQPQHF.

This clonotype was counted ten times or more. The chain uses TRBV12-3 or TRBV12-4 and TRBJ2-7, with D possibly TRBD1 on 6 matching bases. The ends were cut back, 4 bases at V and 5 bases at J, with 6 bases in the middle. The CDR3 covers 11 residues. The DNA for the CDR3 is TGTGCCAGCAGTTACAGGGACGAGCAGTACTTC. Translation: CASSYRDEQYF.

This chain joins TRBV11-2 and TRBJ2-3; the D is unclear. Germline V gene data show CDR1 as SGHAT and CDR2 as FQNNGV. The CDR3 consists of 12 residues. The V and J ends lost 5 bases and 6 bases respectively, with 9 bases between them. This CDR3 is CASSDWRDTQYF. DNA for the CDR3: TGTGCCAGCAGCGATTGGCGGGATACGCAGTATTTT.

This CDR3 is CASNRQQNTEAFF. In DNA form, the CDR3 reads TGTGCCAGCAACCGACAGCAAAACACTGAAGCTTTCTTT. This chain joins TRBV12-3 or TRBV12-4 and TRBJ1-1; D might be TRBD1 (5 bases). The CDR3 is made up of 13 amino acids. V gave up 7 bases and J gave up 2 bases, with 11 bases separating them.

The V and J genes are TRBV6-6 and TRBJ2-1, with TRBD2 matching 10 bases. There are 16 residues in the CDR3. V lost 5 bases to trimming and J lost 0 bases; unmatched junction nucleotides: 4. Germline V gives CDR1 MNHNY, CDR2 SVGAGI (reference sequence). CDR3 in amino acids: CASSTSGTSSYNEQFF. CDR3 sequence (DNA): TGTGCCAGCAGTACTAGCGGGACGAGCTCCTACAATGAGCAGTTCTTC.

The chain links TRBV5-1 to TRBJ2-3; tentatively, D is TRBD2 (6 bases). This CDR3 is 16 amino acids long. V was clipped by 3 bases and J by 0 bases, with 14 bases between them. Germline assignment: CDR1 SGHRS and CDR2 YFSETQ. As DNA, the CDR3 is TGCGCCAGCAGCTCCGGGACTTCTCCTAGCACAGATACGCAGTATTTT. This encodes CASSSGTSPSTDTQYF.

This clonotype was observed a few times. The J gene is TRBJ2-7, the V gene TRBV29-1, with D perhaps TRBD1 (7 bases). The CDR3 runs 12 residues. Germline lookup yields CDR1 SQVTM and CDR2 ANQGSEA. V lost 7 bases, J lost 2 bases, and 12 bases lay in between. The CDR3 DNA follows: TGCAGCGCAGGGGGGACAGCCTACGAGCAGTACTTC. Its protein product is CSAGGTAYEQYF.

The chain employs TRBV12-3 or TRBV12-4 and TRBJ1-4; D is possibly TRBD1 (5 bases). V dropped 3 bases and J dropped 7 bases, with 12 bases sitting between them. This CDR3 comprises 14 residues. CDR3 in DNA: TGTGCCAGCAGTTTTGGCGGAAGGGGTGAAAAACTGTTTTTT. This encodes CASSFGGRGEKLFF.

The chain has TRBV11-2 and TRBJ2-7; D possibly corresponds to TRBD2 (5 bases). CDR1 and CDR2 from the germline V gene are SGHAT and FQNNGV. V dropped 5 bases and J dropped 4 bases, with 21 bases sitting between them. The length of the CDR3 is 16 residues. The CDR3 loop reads CASSPLRGTVPYEQYF. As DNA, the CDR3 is TGTGCCAGCAGCCCACTTCGGGGTACGGTCCCTTACGAGCAGTACTTC.

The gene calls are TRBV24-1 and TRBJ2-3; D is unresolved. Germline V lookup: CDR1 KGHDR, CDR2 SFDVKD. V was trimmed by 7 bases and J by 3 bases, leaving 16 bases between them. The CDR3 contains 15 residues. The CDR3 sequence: CATSPGSARTDTQYF. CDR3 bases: TGTGCCACCAGCCCCGGTTCGGCGCGGACAGATACGCAGTATTTT.

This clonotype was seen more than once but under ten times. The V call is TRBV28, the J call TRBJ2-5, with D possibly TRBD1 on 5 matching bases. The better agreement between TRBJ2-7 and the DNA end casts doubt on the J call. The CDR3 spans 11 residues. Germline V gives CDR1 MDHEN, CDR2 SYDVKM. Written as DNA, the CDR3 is TGTGCCATCCGACAGCACTACGAGCAGTACTTC. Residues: CAIRQHYEQYF.

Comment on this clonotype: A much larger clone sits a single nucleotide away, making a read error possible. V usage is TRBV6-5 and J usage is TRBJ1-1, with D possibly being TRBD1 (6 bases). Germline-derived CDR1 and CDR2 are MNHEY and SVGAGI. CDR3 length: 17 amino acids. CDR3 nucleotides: TGTGCCAGCAGTTACTCGATCAAGTGGGGGCAGAACACTGGAGCTTTCTTT. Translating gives CASSYSIKWGQNTGAFF.

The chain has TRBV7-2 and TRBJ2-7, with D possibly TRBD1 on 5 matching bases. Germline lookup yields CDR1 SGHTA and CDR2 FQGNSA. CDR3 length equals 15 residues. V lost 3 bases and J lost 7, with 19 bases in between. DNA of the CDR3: TGTGCCAGCAGCTTTTTCTCCAGGGCGTCTGGGGAGCAGTACTTC. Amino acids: CASSFFSRASGEQYF.

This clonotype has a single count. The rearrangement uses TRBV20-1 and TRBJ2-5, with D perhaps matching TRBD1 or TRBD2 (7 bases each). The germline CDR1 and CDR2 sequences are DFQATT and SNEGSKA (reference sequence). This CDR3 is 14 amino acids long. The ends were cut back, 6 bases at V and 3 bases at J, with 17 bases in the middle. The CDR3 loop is CSAVRQGGEETQYF. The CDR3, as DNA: TGCAGTGCGGTGAGGCAGGGGGGGGAAGAGACCCAGTACTTC.

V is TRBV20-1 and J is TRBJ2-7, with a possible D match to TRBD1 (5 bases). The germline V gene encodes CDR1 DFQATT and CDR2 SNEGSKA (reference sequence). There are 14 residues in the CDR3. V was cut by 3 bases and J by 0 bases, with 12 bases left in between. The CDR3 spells CSASNRQGSYEQYF. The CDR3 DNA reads TGCAGTGCTAGCAATCGTCAGGGCTCCTACGAGCAGTACTTC.

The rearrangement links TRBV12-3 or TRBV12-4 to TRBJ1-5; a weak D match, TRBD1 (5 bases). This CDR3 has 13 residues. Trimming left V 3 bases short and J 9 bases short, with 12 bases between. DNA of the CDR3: TGTGCCAGCAGTTTCATGGGCCAGGGGCCCCAGCATTTT. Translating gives CASSFMGQGPQHF.

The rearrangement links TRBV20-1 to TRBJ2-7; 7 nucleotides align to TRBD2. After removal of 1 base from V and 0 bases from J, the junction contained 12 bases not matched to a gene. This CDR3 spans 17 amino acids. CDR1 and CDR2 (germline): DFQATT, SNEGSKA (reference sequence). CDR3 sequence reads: CSARGGGLWGNSYEQYF. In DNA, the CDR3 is TGCAGTGCTAGAGGGGGGGGTTTGTGGGGAAACTCCTACGAGCAGTACTTC.

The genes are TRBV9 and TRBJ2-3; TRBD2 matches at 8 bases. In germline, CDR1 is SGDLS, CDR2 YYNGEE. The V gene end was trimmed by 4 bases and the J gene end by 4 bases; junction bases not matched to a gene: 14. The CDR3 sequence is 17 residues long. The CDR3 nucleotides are TGTGCCAGCAGCTCCCGGATAGCGGGATCGGTGCCAGATACGCAGTATTTT. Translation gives CASSSRIAGSVPDTQYF.

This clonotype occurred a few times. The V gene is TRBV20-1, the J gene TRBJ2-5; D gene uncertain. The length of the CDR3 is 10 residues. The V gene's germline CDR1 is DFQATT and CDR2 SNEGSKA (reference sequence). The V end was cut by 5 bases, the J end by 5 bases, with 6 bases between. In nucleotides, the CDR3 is TGCAGTGCTTTTACGGAGACCCAGTACTTC. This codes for CSAFTETQYF.

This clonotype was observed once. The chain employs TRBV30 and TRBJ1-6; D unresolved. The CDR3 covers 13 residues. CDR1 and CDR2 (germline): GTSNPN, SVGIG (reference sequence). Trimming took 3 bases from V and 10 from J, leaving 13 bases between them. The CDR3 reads CAWRRDDSSPLHF. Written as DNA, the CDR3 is TGTGCCTGGAGAAGGGATGACTCCTCACCCCTCCACTTT.

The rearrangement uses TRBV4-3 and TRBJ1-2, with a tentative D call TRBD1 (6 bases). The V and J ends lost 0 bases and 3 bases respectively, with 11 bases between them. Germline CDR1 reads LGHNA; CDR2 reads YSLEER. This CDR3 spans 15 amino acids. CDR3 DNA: TGCGCCAGCAGCCAAGAGCCAGGGGCGGACTATGGCTACACCTTC. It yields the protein CASSQEPGADYGYTF.

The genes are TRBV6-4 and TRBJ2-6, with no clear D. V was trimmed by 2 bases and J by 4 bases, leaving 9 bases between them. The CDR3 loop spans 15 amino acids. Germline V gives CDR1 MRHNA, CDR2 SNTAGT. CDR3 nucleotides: TGTGCCAGCAGTGACACCAAAGGGGGGGCCAACGTCCTGACTTTC. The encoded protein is CASSDTKGGANVLTF.